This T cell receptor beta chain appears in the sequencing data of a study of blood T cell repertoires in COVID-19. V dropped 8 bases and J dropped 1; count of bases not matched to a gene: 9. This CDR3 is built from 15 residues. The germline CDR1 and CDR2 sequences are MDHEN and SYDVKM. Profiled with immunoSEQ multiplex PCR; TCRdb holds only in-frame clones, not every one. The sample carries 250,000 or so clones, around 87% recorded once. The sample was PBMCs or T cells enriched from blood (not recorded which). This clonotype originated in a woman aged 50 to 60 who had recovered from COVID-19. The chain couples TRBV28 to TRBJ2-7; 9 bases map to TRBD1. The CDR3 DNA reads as TGTGCCAGCGGTAACTCGGGGACAGGGTCCTACGAGCAGTACTTC. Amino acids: CASGNSGTGSYEQYF. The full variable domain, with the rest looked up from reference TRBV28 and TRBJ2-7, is DVKVTQSSRYLVKRTGEKVFLECVQDMDHENMFWYRQDPGLGLRLIYFSYDVKMKEKGDIPEGYSVSREKKERFSLILESASTNQTSMYLCASGNSGTGSYEQYFGPGTRLTVT.